This T cell receptor beta chain is from a study of T cell repertoires in cytomegalovirus infection. General study findings and limits: Across the ex vivo response, the dominant clonotypes were HLA-C-restricted CMV-specific TCR beta clonotypes.

This CDR3 contains 13 residues. Per the germline V gene, CDR1 is MNHEY and CDR2 is SVGEGT. The V gene lost 6 bases and the J gene lost 3 bases, with 12 bases spanning the gap. To note about this clonotype: Its antigen remains unknown.

A single record per CDR3 protein comes from TCRdb applying MiXCR to the reads. The sample yields roughly 500,000 distinct CDR3 sequences, 33% seen once. The chain combines TRBV6-2 or TRBV6-3 with TRBJ2-7; weak D call: TRBD2 (5 bases). The receptor comes from a human donor in good health (CMV status not recorded). Some clones in this sample may be carry-over from other donors' samples. This material consisted of cultured PBMCs, taken from culture after CMV antigen stimulation. The CDR3 coding sequence is TGTGCCAGCAGCCGAGGGCCGGTCTACGAGCAGTACTTC. It translates to CASSRGPVYEQYF.